This T cell receptor beta chain was sequenced during a study of Ad26.COV2.S vaccination and SARS-CoV-2 variants. Study-level background: The authors gave Ad26.COV2.S intramuscularly, either once or twice 56 days apart.

In the case of this clone: Its antigen is unknown.

General study points: The analyses of TCR breadth and depth may have understated the size of total T cell responses.

The V and J ends lost 6 bases and 7 bases respectively, with 13 bases between them. The length of the CDR3 is 12 residues. The germline CDR1 and CDR2 sequences are ENHRY and SYGVKD. The method was immunoSEQ multiplex PCR; TCRdb's version includes in-frame clones alone and lacks a portion of them. The repertoire has fewer than 800,000 clones, around 89% of them found once; the top ten carry about 1.5%. Treatment here: roughly 20 received Ad26.COV2.S at low or high dose, single or two shots; 5 received placebo; per-sample allocation not given. Specimens were obtained on day 63 following the first vaccine or placebo injection.

The gene calls are TRBV10-3 and TRBJ2-7, with D possibly being TRBD1 (6 bases). The sequence was obtained from a person aged 18-60 years who received the Ad26.COV2.S COVID-19 vaccine or a placebo. The sequenced sample was peripheral blood, obtained in a trial of Ad26.COV2.S vaccine versus placebo. CDR3 nucleotide sequence: TGTGCCATCAGGGCAGGGGATAAGGAGCAGTACTTC. Translation gives CAIRAGDKEQYF.